The 2 T cell receptor beta chains below all came from one sample that was sequenced in a study of T cells in Graves' hyperthyroidism and ophthalmopathy. Regions amplified from RNA transcripts were the TCR beta CDR3 regions. A set of HTBI primers served as the primers for a first-round RT-PCR of the TCR CDR3. TCRdb redid the calling of the multiplex PCR reads with MiXCR, one entry per CDR3 protein. The data show 150,000 or so distinct CDR3 sequences, approximately 9% seen once. The specimen was blood. These receptors were obtained from a woman aged 18-29 years with Graves' hyperthyroidism that later progressed to Graves' ophthalmopathy.

As concerns this clonotype: This may stem from a read error, because a much larger clone lies one nucleotide away. V and J are TRBV12-3 or TRBV12-4 and TRBJ1-3; D remains unclear. The CDR3 is 14 amino acids. The V end lost 4 bases, the J end lost 2 bases, and 9 bases lay between the germline ends. The CDR3 sequence: CASSSDPAGNTIYF. The CDR3 DNA reads TGTGCCAGCAGTTCAGACCCCGCTGGAAACACCATATATTTT.

This clonotype was picked up many times. The chain couples TRBV14 to TRBJ2-5; D remains ambiguous. The CDR3 runs 15 residues. CDR1 and CDR2 from the germline V gene are SGHDN and FVKESK. With 4 bases removed from V and 8 bases from J, the gap between germline ends came to 20 bases. CDR3 bases: TGTGCCAGCAGCCCCCGCAGTCTCAACCGAGGAACCCAGTACTTC. Residues: CASSPRSLNRGTQYF.